The present TCR beta chain was sequenced within a study of T cells in Graves' hyperthyroidism and ophthalmopathy. Authors of the study amplified TCR beta CDR3 regions from RNA transcripts. The HTBI primer set was used in a first-round RT-PCR of the TCR CDR3. MiXCR was run by TCRdb on the multiplex PCR reads, yielding one entry per CDR3 protein. This sample has about 480,000 distinct CDR3 sequences; about an eighth occur once, and the top ten carry around a sixth. This clonotype occurred many times. Sample: blood. The TCR comes from a woman under 30 with Graves' hyperthyroidism.

CDR3 protein: CASIESRYYGYTF. CDR3 in DNA: TGTGCCAGCATTGAGTCCCGGTACTATGGCTACACCTTC. J is TRBJ1-2 and V is TRBV12-3 or TRBV12-4; D unclear. The CDR3 runs to 13 residues. V lost 7 bases and J 3 bases, leaving 12 bases between the germline ends.